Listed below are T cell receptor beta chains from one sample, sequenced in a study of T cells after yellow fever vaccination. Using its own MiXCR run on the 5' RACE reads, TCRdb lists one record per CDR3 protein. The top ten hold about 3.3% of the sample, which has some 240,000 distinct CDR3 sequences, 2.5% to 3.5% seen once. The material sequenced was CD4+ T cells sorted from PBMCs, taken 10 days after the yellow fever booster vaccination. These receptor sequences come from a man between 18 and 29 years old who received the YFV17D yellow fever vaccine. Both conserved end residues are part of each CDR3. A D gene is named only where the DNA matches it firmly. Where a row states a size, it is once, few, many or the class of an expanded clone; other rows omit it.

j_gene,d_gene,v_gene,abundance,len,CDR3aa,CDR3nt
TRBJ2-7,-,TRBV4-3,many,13,CASSQGEGGEQYF,TGCGCCAGCAGCCAAGGAGAAGGGGGCGAGCAGTACTTC
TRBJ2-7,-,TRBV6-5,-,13,CARPVSGSYEQYF,TGTGCCAGACCGGTAAGCGGGTCCTACGAGCAGTACTTC
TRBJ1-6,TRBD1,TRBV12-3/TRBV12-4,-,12,CASSLGQRGLHF,TGTGCCAGCAGTTTGGGACAGAGGGGGCTCCACTTT
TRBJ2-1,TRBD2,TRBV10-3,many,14,CAISASGGDNEQFF,TGTGCCATCAGTGCCAGCGGGGGGGATAATGAGCAGTTCTTC
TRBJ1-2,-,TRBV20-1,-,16,CSAPASALAQRYGYTF,TGCAGTGCCCCCGCGTCCGCTCTCGCGCAGAGATATGGCTACACCTTC
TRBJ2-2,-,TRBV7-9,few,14,CASSANVAGTELFF,TGTGCCAGCAGCGCAAACGTGGCGGGGACGGAGCTGTTTTTT
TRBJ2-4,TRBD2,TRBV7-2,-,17,CASSLGRLAGTKGIQYF,TGTGCCAGCAGCTTAGGGCGGCTAGCGGGGACTAAGGGAATTCAGTACTTC
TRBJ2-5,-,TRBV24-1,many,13,CATSGGGAETQYF,TGTGCCACCAGTGGAGGGGGTGCAGAGACCCAGTACTTC
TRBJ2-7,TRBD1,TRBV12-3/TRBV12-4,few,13,CASRQGWAYEQYF,TGTGCCAGCCGACAGGGCTGGGCCTACGAGCAGTACTTC
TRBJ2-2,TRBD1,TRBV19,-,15,CASRGQGAFGGELFF,TGTGCCAGTAGGGGACAGGGGGCTTTCGGCGGGGAGCTGTTTTTT
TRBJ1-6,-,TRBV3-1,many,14,CASSQGGGFSPLHF,TGTGCCAGCAGCCAAGGGGGGGGTTTTTCACCCCTCCACTTT
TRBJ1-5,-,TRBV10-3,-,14,CATGLGARTQPQHF,TGTGCCACGGGCCTAGGGGCCCGCACTCAGCCCCAGCATTTT
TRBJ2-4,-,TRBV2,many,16,CASTEEERLAKNIQYF,TGTGCCAGCACTGAAGAGGAGCGCCTAGCCAAAAACATTCAGTACTTC
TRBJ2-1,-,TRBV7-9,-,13,CASSPTGYNEQFF,TGTGCCAGCAGCCCCACAGGCTACAATGAGCAGTTCTTC
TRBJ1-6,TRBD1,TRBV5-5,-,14,CASSWGQANSPLHF,TGTGCCAGCAGCTGGGGACAGGCTAATTCACCCCTCCACTTT
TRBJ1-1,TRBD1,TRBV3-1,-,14,CASSHRQGRTEAFF,TGTGCCAGCAGCCACAGACAGGGAAGGACTGAAGCTTTCTTT
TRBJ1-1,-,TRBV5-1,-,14,CASSLTGESTEAFF,TGCGCCAGCAGCTTGACGGGTGAGAGCACTGAAGCTTTCTTT
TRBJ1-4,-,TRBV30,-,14,CAWSVPGLGEKLFF,TGTGCCTGGAGTGTACCCGGCCTTGGTGAAAAACTGTTTTTT